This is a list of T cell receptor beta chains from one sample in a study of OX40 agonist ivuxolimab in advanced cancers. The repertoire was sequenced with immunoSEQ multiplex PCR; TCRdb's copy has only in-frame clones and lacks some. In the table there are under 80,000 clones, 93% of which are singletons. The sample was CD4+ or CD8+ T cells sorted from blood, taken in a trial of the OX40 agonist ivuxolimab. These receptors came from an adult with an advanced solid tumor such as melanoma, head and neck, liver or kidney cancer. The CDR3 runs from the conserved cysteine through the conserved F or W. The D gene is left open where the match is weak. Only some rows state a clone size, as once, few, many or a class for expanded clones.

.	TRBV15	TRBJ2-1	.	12	TGTGCCACCAGCAGAGGGCTTGATGAGCAGTTCTTC	CATSRGLDEQFF
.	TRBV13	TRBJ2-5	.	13	TGTGCCAGCAGCTTAGAACTAGCTAAGACCCAGTACTTC	CASSLELAKTQYF
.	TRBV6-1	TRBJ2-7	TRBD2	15	TGTGCCAGCAGTGATAGACTAGCGGGAGGGTGGGAGCAGTACTTC	CASSDRLAGGWEQYF
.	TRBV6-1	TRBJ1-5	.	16	TGTGCCAGCAGTGACTGGGGGATTAGCACGCGTCAGCCCCAGCATTTT	CASSDWGISTRQPQHF
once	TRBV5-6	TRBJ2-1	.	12	TGTGCCAGCAGCTTGTCTTTGAATGAGCAGTTCTTC	CASSLSLNEQFF
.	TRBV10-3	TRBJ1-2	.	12	TGTGCCCTCGGGGGGCATGCTGATGGCTACACCTTC	CALGGHADGYTF
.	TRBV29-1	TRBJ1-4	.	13	TGCAGCGTTGATAGCGGGGGAGATGAAAAACTGTTTTTT	CSVDSGGDEKLFF
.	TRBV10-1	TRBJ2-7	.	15	TGCGCCAGCAGCCAAACAGGGACCCCTTCCTACGAGCAGTACTTC	CASSQTGTPSYEQYF
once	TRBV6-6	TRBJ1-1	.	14	TGTGCCAGCAGTCCGGGGCGGGGAAACACTGAAGCTTTCTTT	CASSPGRGNTEAFF
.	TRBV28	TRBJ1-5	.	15	TGTGCCATCTCTCCCCGGGTGATGGGGACTCAGCCCCAGCATTTT	CAISPRVMGTQPQHF
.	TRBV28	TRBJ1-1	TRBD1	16	TGTGCCACCCTCTTACCAGGGGGCGCTGGGACCACTGAAGCTTTCTTT	CATLLPGGAGTTEAFF
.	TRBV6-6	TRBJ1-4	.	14	TGTGCCAGCAAAAAAAATGGTGGGAACGAAAAACTGTTTTTT	CASKKNGGNEKLFF
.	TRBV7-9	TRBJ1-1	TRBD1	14	TGTGCCAGCAGCCCCCAGGGGGCTGTCACTGAAGCTTTCTTT	CASSPQGAVTEAFF
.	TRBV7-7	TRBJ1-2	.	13	TGTGCCAGCAGCTTATGGGCGACGTCTGGCTACACCTTC	CASSLWATSGYTF
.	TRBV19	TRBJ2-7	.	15	TGTGCCAGTAGTATCGTTCACTCAGGGTCATACGAGCAGTACTTC	CASSIVHSGSYEQYF
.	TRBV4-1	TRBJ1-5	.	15	TGCGCCAGCAGCCTCCGGCTACGGGACAATCAGCCCCAGCATTTT	CASSLRLRDNQPQHF
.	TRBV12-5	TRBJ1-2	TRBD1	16	TGTGCTAGTGGTTGGAATACGGACAGGGAATCAAATGGCTACACCTTC	CASGWNTDRESNGYTF
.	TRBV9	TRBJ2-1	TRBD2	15	TGTGCCAGCAGCGGGGGGGCTAGCGGGTACAATGAGCAGTTCTTC	CASSGGASGYNEQFF
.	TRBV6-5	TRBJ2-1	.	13	TGTGCCAGCAGTTACGGCGGGAACAATGAGCAGTTCTTC	CASSYGGNNEQFF
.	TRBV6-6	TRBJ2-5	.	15	TGTGCCAGCAAAATAGAGGGGACGCTACAAGAGACCCAGTACTTC	CASKIEGTLQETQYF
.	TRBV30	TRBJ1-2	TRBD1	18	TGTGCCTGGAGAAATGATCGACAGGGTTTTCCTCCGGGCTATGGCTACACCTTC	CAWRNDRQGFPPGYGYTF
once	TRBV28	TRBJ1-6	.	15	TGTGCCAGCAGTCCCACAGGGACCTATAATTCACCCCTCCACTTT	CASSPTGTYNSPLHF
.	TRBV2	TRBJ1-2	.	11	TGTGCCATCCTGACAGTATATGGCTACACCTTC	CAILTVYGYTF
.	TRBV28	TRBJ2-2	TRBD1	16	TGTGCCAGCAGTTTCCTGGGACAGGGGAGGATCGGGGAGCTGTTTTTT	CASSFLGQGRIGELFF
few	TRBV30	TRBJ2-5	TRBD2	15	TGTGCCTGGAGAGGAAGGGCGGGGGACCAAGAGACCCAGTACTTC	CAWRGRAGDQETQYF
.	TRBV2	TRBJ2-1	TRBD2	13	TGTGCCAGCAGTGGACTAGCGGGAGGTGAGCAGTTCTTC	CASSGLAGGEQFF
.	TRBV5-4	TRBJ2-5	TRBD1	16	TGTGCCAGCAGCAGAAAAACGGGACAGGGGGAGGTGACCCAGTACTTC	CASSRKTGQGEVTQYF
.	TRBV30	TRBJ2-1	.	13	TGTGCCTGGAATACTTGGGTGGGGAATGAGCAGTTCTTC	CAWNTWVGNEQFF
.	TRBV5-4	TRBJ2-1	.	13	TGTGCCAGCAGCTTAGGGGGGAGGGGTGAGCAGTTCTTC	CASSLGGRGEQFF
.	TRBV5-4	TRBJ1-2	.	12	TGTGCCAGCAGTATTTGGACCTATGGCTACACCTTC	CASSIWTYGYTF
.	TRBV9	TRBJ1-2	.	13	TGTGCCAGCAGCGAGCTCGGGAACTATGGCTACACCTTC	CASSELGNYGYTF
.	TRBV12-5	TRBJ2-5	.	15	TGTGCTAGTGGTTTGCCGACCGGGACGGAAGAGACCCAGTACTTC	CASGLPTGTEETQYF
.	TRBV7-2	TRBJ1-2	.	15	TGTGCCAGCAGCTTAGATCAGGGGTCTAGCTATGGCTACACCTTC	CASSLDQGSSYGYTF
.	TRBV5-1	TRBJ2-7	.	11	TGCGCCAGCAGCTTTTCCTACGAGCAGTACTTC	CASSFSYEQYF
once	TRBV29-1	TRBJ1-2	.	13	TGCAGCCCTGCTGGGGGGGCCGCAGAGGGCTACACCTTC	CSPAGGAAEGYTF
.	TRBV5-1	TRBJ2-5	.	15	TGCGCCAGCAACCTCGGGGGCGGGATCCAAGAGACCCAGTACTTC	CASNLGGGIQETQYF
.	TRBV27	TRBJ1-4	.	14	TGTGCCAGCAGTTTGAAGGGGAGAGATGAAAAACTGTTTTTT	CASSLKGRDEKLFF
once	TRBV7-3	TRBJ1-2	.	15	TGTGCCAGCAGCTTAATGAGGGACACGTTCTATGGCTACACCTTC	CASSLMRDTFYGYTF
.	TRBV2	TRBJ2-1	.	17	TGTGCCAGCAGTGAAGCGGAGGCGGGAAGCTACTACAATGAGCAGTTCTTC	CASSEAEAGSYYNEQFF
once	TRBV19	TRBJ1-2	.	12	TGTGCCAGTAGTCAAACCTCCTATGGCTACACCTTC	CASSQTSYGYTF